This paragraph reports one T cell receptor (beta chain). One end of the junction varies from germline; a read error may be responsible. This CDR3 has 16 amino acids. Per germline, CDR1 SGHRS and CDR2 YFSETQ. The source of the sample is a study of cytomegalovirus exposure and HLA in healthy donors. The PCR contained 60 Vbeta and 13 Jbeta primers. Some clones are missing from TCRdb's copy, which holds only in-frame ones; the method was immunoSEQ multiplex PCR. The sample records some 77,000 clones, about 80% being singletons. The chain employs TRBV5-1 and TRBJ2-1; TRBD1 matches at 7 bases. This receptor was taken from a man aged 45 to 65 in good health and CMV-seropositive. What was sequenced was PBMCs. The CDR3 spells CAGSPGQEGSYNEQFF. The CDR3 DNA sequence: TGCGCCGGCAGCCCTGGACAGGAAGGGTCCTACAATGAGCAGTTCTTC.